A selection of T cell receptor beta chains follows, all from one sample in a study of blood T cell repertoires in COVID-19. Using immunoSEQ multiplex PCR, the repertoire was profiled, and TCRdb retains in-frame clones only, with some absent. The data hold a few hundred thousand clones, with around nine tenths observed a single time. Sequenced sample: PBMCs or T cells enriched from blood (not recorded which). These receptors all stem from a woman between 18 and 29 years old who had recovered from COVID-19. Each CDR3 is given with its conserved first and last residue. The order of the fields is J gene, V gene, clone size, D gene, CDR3 DNA, CDR3 protein. D genes are given only for firm matches. Expanded clones are given a class, and other clones once, few, many or no size at all.

TRBJ1-4,TRBV13,.,TRBD1,TGTGCCAGCAGCTTAGGGACAGGGGGTGAAAAACTGTTTTTT,CASSLGTGGEKLFF
TRBJ1-1,TRBV18,.,.,TGTGCCAGCTCACCCGGTCGGAACACTGAAGCTTTCTTT,CASSPGRNTEAFF
TRBJ1-2,TRBV15,.,.,TGTGCCACCAGATGGAAACAGGCCACGGGCTATGGCTACACCTTC,CATRWKQATGYGYTF
TRBJ1-1,TRBV4-1,.,.,TGCGCCAGCAGTGTGGCTGGTTATACTGAAGCTTTCTTT,CASSVAGYTEAFF
TRBJ1-2,TRBV9,.,TRBD1,TGTGCCAGCAGCCAGGGGGGACAGGGACTGAACTATGGCTACACCTTC,CASSQGGQGLNYGYTF
TRBJ2-1,TRBV27,.,TRBD2,TGTGCCAGCAGTTCGGGGACTAGCGGGGTCAATGAGCAGTTCTTC,CASSSGTSGVNEQFF
TRBJ1-2,TRBV5-1,.,TRBD1,TGCGCCAGCGGGACAGGGGGCTATGGCTACACCTTC,CASGTGGYGYTF
TRBJ1-4,TRBV2,.,TRBD1,TGTGCCAGCAGTGATGGACAGGGCGCTAATGAAAAACTGTTTTTT,CASSDGQGANEKLFF
TRBJ1-1,TRBV29-1,once,.,TGCAGCATCGGGGGGCCCCACCTAATGAACACTGAAGCTTTCTTT,CSIGGPHLMNTEAFF
TRBJ2-7,TRBV30,.,.,TGTGCCTGGGACCGGGGTGCAGGGATAGCGGACGAGCAGTACTTC,CAWDRGAGIADEQYF
TRBJ2-2,TRBV6-5,.,TRBD1,TGTGCCAGCAGCGCAGGGGGCGCGACCGGGGAGCTGTTTTTT,CASSAGGATGELFF
TRBJ1-1,TRBV27,.,.,TGTGCCAGCAGTAATATCGGGGGGGGAGGCTGGACTGAAGCTTTCTTT,CASSNIGGGGWTEAFF
TRBJ2-7,TRBV9,few,TRBD2,TGTGCCAGCAGCGTAGGGTTGGCTAGCGGGGGATACGAGCAGTACTTC,CASSVGLASGGYEQYF
TRBJ1-2,TRBV11-2,once,TRBD1,TGTGCCAGCAGCCAGCAGGGGGCGGGTGGCTACACCTTC,CASSQQGAGGYTF
TRBJ1-2,TRBV13,.,.,TGTGCCAGCAGCTCGTCGGACAGTATCTATGGCTACACCTTC,CASSSSDSIYGYTF
TRBJ2-2,TRBV19,.,TRBD2,TGTGCCAGTAGTTACGCGGGGGGTAACACCGGGGAGCTGTTTTTT,CASSYAGGNTGELFF
TRBJ1-1,TRBV5-5,.,TRBD1,TGTGCCAGCAGCCTCGGGGACAGGGGAATGGCTGAAGCTTTCTTT,CASSLGDRGMAEAFF
TRBJ1-5,TRBV7-2,.,.,TGTGCCAGCAGCTTAGGGGGGACACCTCCGCAGCCCCAGCATTTT,CASSLGGTPPQPQHF
TRBJ2-1,TRBV2,.,.,TGTGCCAGCAGAAGCAGGGGAGACAATGAGCAGTTCTTC,CASRSRGDNEQFF
TRBJ2-3,TRBV7-2,.,TRBD2,TGTGCCAGCAGTCCGGGCGGGGGGGCAATAGATACGCAGTATTTT,CASSPGGGAIDTQYF
TRBJ1-1,TRBV4-3,.,TRBD1,TGCGCCAGCAGCCGATTGACAGGGGTGAACACTGAAGCTTTCTTT,CASSRLTGVNTEAFF
TRBJ2-7,TRBV21-1,.,.,TGTGCCAGCAGCAGAGTGGGACAGGGTGATATCCACGAGCAGTACTTC,CASSRVGQGDIHEQYF
TRBJ1-2,TRBV12-3/TRBV12-4,.,TRBD1,TGTGCCAGCAGTCCGACAGGGGCAGGTGGCTACACCTTC,CASSPTGAGGYTF
TRBJ2-7,TRBV6-2/TRBV6-3,.,TRBD1,TGTGCCAGCAGTTTCGGGACAGTCCGCTTCTCCTACGAGCAGTACTTC,CASSFGTVRFSYEQYF
TRBJ1-3,TRBV7-9,.,.,TGTGCCAGCAGCTTAGTGTTGGGGCTCTCTGGAAACACCATATATTTT,CASSLVLGLSGNTIYF
TRBJ1-2,TRBV6-5,.,.,TGTGCCAGCAGTTACTCTGCAGGCCCAGCTAACTATGGCTACACCTTC,CASSYSAGPANYGYTF
TRBJ1-4,TRBV7-6,once,.,TGTGCCAGCAGCTTACTTGGAAGGGGCAACGAAAAAGATGAAAAACTGTTTTTT,CASSLLGRGNEKDEKLFF
TRBJ2-7,TRBV5-1,.,TRBD1,TGCGCCAGCAGCTTGGGACAGGGGGCTCTCGAGCAGTACTTC,CASSLGQGALEQYF
TRBJ2-7,TRBV6-2/TRBV6-3,.,.,TGTGCCAGCAGCTATCAGGGTCGGAGTTACGAGCAGTACTTC,CASSYQGRSYEQYF
TRBJ1-5,TRBV30,.,TRBD1,TGTGCCTGGGGAGGACAGGGAAAGGGTCAGCCCCAGCATTTT,CAWGGQGKGQPQHF
TRBJ1-5,TRBV7-2,.,.,TGTGCCAGCAGCAAGGAGGGCACCTCCTCAGGAGCCCAGCATTTT,CASSKEGTSSGAQHF
TRBJ2-3,TRBV4-1,.,TRBD2,TGCGCCAGCAGCCTCCCGGCGGGTAGCGGGGGGGCCGGGGATACGCAGTATTTT,CASSLPAGSGGAGDTQYF
TRBJ2-7,TRBV5-1,.,.,TGCGCCAGCGCCCCGGAGGTAACCTACGAGCAGTACTTC,CASAPEVTYEQYF
TRBJ1-6,TRBV5-4,once,.,TGTGCCAGCAGCTTGGACAGTTATTCACCCCTCCACTTT,CASSLDSYSPLHF
TRBJ1-6,TRBV5-1,.,.,TGCGCCAGCAGCGAGGACGGCCCTACAGGTATCTATTCACCCCTCCACTTT,CASSEDGPTGIYSPLHF
TRBJ2-5,TRBV5-4,.,TRBD2,TGTGCCAGCAGTTATCACCTCGGGACTAGCGGAGAGACCCAGTACTTC,CASSYHLGTSGETQYF
TRBJ2-5,TRBV10-3,.,TRBD2,TGTGCCATCTCCGCGGGGGGGCTTTCGGAGACCCAGTACTTC,CAISAGGLSETQYF
TRBJ2-7,TRBV18,.,.,TGTGCCAGCTCACCTCCCCCACCTAACGAGCAGTACTTC,CASSPPPPNEQYF
TRBJ2-7,TRBV19,.,TRBD2,TGTGCCAGTAGTATAGTTGGGACTAGCTCCTCCCGCGAGCAGTACTTC,CASSIVGTSSSREQYF
TRBJ1-5,TRBV7-9,.,.,TGTGCCAGCAGCTCCGGGATTAGCAATCAGCCCCAGCATTTT,CASSSGISNQPQHF
TRBJ1-4,TRBV7-6,.,.,TGTGCCAGCAGCCTGAAAGCGGGACGAACCAAGGAAAAACTGTTTTTT,CASSLKAGRTKEKLFF
TRBJ1-2,TRBV28,.,.,TGTGCCACCGGCCCGGGACTAAAATCGGGCTACACCTTC,CATGPGLKSGYTF
TRBJ1-4,TRBV15,few,.,TGTGCCACCAGCAGTTTTCGGGATGAAAAACTGTTTTTT,CATSSFRDEKLFF
TRBJ1-4,TRBV7-2,.,TRBD1,TGTGCCAGCAGCTTCCGGACAGGGGGAGAAAAACTGTTTTTT,CASSFRTGGEKLFF
TRBJ2-7,TRBV9,.,.,TGTGCCAGCAGCGTCACGGGACTCAGCTCCTACGAGCAGTACTTC,CASSVTGLSSYEQYF
TRBJ1-2,TRBV9,.,TRBD1,TGTGCCAGCAGCTCCCGGGGACAGGGGGCCGGTGGCTACACCTTC,CASSSRGQGAGGYTF
TRBJ2-7,TRBV10-1,.,TRBD1,TGCGCCAGCAGTGAGGGGACAGGGACCTACGAGCAGTACTTC,CASSEGTGTYEQYF
TRBJ1-3,TRBV6-5,.,.,TGTGCCAGCAGTATCACAGAGAGCTCTGGAAACACCATATATTTT,CASSITESSGNTIYF
TRBJ1-5,TRBV5-8,.,.,TGTGCCAGCAACCAGCGGGGGGGTTACAATCAGCCCCAGCATTTT,CASNQRGGYNQPQHF
TRBJ2-7,TRBV5-8,once,TRBD2,TGTGCCAGCAGCAAATACCCCCTAGCGGACGAGCAGTACTTC,CASSKYPLADEQYF
TRBJ2-1,TRBV7-9,.,.,TGTGCCAGCAGCTCCCCTGGAGGACCTACAAACAATGAGCAGTTCTTC,CASSSPGGPTNNEQFF
TRBJ2-5,TRBV5-5,.,TRBD1,TGTGCCAGCAGCTTTCAGGGGGCCGAGACCCAGTACTTC,CASSFQGAETQYF
TRBJ2-7,TRBV18,.,TRBD1,TGTGCCAGCTCAGCCCAGCCGGGACAGACCTACGAGCAGTACTTC,CASSAQPGQTYEQYF
TRBJ2-7,TRBV15,.,TRBD2,TGTGCCACCAGCGACCACCGCAGACTAGCGGGCGAGCAGTACTTC,CATSDHRRLAGEQYF
TRBJ2-5,TRBV27,.,.,TGTGCCAGCAGTTTACTGGGACCAGCGGGAGAGACCCAGTACTTC,CASSLLGPAGETQYF
TRBJ1-1,TRBV19,.,TRBD1,TGTGCCAGTAGTATCGACAGGGGGGTCACTGAAGCTTTCTTT,CASSIDRGVTEAFF
TRBJ1-4,TRBV4-3,.,.,TGCGCCAGCAGCCAGGGGGGTTCTGGGAATGAAAAACTGTTTTTT,CASSQGGSGNEKLFF